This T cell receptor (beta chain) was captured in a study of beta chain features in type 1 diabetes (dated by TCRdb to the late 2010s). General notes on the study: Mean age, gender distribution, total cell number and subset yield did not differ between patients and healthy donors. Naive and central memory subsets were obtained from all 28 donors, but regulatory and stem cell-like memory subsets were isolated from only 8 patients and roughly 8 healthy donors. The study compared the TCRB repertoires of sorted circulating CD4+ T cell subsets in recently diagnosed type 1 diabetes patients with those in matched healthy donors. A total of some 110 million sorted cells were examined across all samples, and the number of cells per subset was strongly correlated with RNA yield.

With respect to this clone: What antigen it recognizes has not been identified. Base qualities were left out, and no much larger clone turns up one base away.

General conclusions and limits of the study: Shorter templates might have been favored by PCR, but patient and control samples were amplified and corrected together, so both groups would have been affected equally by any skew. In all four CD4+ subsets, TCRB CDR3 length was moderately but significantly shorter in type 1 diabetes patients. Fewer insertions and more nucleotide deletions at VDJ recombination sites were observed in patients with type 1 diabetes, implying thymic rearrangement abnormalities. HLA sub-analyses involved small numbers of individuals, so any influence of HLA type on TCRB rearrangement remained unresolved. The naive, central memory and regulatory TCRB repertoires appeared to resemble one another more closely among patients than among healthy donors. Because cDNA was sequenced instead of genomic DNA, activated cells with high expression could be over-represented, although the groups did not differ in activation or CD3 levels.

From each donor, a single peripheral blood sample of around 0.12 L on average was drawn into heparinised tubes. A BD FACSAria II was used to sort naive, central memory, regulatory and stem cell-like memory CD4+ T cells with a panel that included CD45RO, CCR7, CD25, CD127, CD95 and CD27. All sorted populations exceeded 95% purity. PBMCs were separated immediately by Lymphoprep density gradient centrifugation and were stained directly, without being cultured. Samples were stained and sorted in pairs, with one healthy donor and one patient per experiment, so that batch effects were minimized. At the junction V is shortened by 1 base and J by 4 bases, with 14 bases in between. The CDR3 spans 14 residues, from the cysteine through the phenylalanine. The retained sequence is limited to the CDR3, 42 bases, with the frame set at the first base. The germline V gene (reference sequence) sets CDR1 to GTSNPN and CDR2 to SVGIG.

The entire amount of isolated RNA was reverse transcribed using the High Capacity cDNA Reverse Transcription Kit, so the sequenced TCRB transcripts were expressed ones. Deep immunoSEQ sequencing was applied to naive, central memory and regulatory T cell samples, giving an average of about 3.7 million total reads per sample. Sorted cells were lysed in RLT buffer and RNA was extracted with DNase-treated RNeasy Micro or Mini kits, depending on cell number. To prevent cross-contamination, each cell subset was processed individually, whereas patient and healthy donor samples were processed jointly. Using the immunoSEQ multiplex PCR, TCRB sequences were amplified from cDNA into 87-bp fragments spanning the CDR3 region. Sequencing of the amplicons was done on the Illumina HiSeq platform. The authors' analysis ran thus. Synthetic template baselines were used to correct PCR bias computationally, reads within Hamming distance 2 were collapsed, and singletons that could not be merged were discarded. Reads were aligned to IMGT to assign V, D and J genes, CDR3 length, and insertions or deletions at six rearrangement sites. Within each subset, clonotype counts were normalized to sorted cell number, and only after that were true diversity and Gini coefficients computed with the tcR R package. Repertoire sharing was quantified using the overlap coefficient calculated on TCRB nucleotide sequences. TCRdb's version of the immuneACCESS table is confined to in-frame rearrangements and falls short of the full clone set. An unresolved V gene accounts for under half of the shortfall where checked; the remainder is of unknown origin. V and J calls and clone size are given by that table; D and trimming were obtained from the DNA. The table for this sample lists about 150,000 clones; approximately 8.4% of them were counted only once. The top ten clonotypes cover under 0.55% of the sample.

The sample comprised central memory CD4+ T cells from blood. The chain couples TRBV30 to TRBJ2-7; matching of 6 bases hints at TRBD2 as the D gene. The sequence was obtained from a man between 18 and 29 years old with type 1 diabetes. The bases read TGTGCCTGGAGTGGCGGCGGGACCGGTTACGAGCAGTACTTC. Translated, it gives CAWSGGGTGYEQYF.